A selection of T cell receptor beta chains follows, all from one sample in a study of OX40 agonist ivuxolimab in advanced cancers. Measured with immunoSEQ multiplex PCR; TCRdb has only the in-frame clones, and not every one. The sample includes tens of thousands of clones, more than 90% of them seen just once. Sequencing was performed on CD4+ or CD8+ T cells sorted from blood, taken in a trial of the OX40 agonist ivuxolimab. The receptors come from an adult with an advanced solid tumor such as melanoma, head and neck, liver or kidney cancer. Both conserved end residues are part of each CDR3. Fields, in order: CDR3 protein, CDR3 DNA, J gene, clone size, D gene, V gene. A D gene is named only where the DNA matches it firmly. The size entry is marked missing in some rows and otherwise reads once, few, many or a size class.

CDR3aa: CASSPGTSGGYTF
CDR3nt: TGTGCCAGCAGCCCCGGGACTTCTGGCGGCTACACCTTC
j_gene: TRBJ1-2
abundance: once
d_gene: NA
v_gene: TRBV7-9

CDR3aa: CAISPSTSGLAKNIQYF
CDR3nt: TGTGCCATCAGCCCCTCAACTAGCGGCCTAGCCAAAAACATTCAGTACTTC
j_gene: TRBJ2-4
abundance: NA
d_gene: TRBD2
v_gene: TRBV10-3

CDR3aa: CASSPTSGTSNEQFF
CDR3nt: TGTGCCAGCAGTCCGACTAGCGGGACCTCCAATGAGCAGTTCTTC
j_gene: TRBJ2-1
abundance: NA
d_gene: TRBD2
v_gene: TRBV6-6

CDR3aa: CASSPTGEGYQPQHF
CDR3nt: TGTGCCAGCAGTCCGACAGGGGAGGGTTATCAGCCCCAGCATTTT
j_gene: TRBJ1-5
abundance: NA
d_gene: TRBD1
v_gene: TRBV28

CDR3aa: CASSYDPDGDQPQHF
CDR3nt: TGTGCCAGCAGTTACGATCCCGACGGGGATCAGCCCCAGCATTTT
j_gene: TRBJ1-5
abundance: NA
d_gene: NA
v_gene: TRBV6-5

CDR3aa: CASSPYYTEQETQYF
CDR3nt: TGTGCCAGCTCACCTTATTACACAGAGCAAGAGACCCAGTACTTC
j_gene: TRBJ2-5
abundance: NA
d_gene: NA
v_gene: TRBV18

CDR3aa: CASSITTGPGNYGYTF
CDR3nt: TGTGCCAGTAGTATAACGACGGGGCCAGGAAACTATGGCTACACCTTC
j_gene: TRBJ1-2
abundance: NA
d_gene: NA
v_gene: TRBV19

CDR3aa: CASSLHRGTSTDTQYF
CDR3nt: TGTGCCAGCAGTTTGCACAGGGGGACAAGCACAGATACGCAGTATTTT
j_gene: TRBJ2-3
abundance: once
d_gene: TRBD1
v_gene: TRBV28

CDR3aa: CASSLGLAGAKDEQFF
CDR3nt: TGCGCCAGCAGCTTGGGACTAGCGGGAGCGAAGGATGAGCAGTTCTTC
j_gene: TRBJ2-1
abundance: NA
d_gene: TRBD2
v_gene: TRBV5-1

CDR3aa: CASGQNYGYTF
CDR3nt: TGTGCCAGTGGACAGAACTATGGCTACACCTTC
j_gene: TRBJ1-2
abundance: NA
d_gene: NA
v_gene: TRBV19

CDR3aa: CASGEAGRETQYF
CDR3nt: TGTGCCAGCGGAGAAGCAGGGAGGGAGACCCAGTACTTC
j_gene: TRBJ2-5
abundance: NA
d_gene: NA
v_gene: TRBV7-6

CDR3aa: CASRLGPTYGYTF
CDR3nt: TGTGCCAGCAGACTCGGACCTACCTATGGCTACACCTTC
j_gene: TRBJ1-2
abundance: once
d_gene: NA
v_gene: TRBV7-3

CDR3aa: CASSLRGARIPYEQYF
CDR3nt: TGTGCCAGCAGCTTAAGAGGGGCCCGAATCCCCTACGAGCAGTACTTC
j_gene: TRBJ2-7
abundance: NA
d_gene: NA
v_gene: TRBV13

CDR3aa: CASSSLSSLGYTF
CDR3nt: TGTGCCAGCAGCTCTCTCTCTTCCTTGGGCTACACCTTC
j_gene: TRBJ1-2
abundance: NA
d_gene: NA
v_gene: TRBV6-6

CDR3aa: CASSAGRRSGRGSEKLFF
CDR3nt: TGTGCCAGCAGTGCCGGGAGACGTAGCGGCAGGGGTAGTGAAAAACTGTTTTTT
j_gene: TRBJ1-4
abundance: NA
d_gene: NA
v_gene: TRBV25-1

CDR3aa: CASSQTLRQGANYGYTF
CDR3nt: TGTGCCAGCAGTCAAACCCTTCGACAGGGAGCTAACTATGGCTACACCTTC
j_gene: TRBJ1-2
abundance: NA
d_gene: TRBD1
v_gene: TRBV27

CDR3aa: CASSPGTSGRADEQFF
CDR3nt: TGTGCCAGCTCCCCCGGGACTAGCGGGAGGGCCGATGAGCAGTTCTTC
j_gene: TRBJ2-1
abundance: NA
d_gene: TRBD2
v_gene: TRBV18

CDR3aa: CATSRSGGRMSYEQYF
CDR3nt: TGTGCCACCAGCAGATCCGGCGGGAGGATGTCCTACGAGCAGTACTTC
j_gene: TRBJ2-7
abundance: NA
d_gene: TRBD2
v_gene: TRBV15

CDR3aa: CASSRRQRETQYF
CDR3nt: TGTGCCAGCAGCAGACGACAGAGGGAGACCCAGTACTTC
j_gene: TRBJ2-5
abundance: NA
d_gene: NA
v_gene: TRBV7-2

CDR3aa: CASSQERGEAFF
CDR3nt: TGTGCCAGCAGCCAAGAACGCGGAGAAGCTTTCTTT
j_gene: TRBJ1-1
abundance: NA
d_gene: NA
v_gene: TRBV4-2

CDR3aa: CASSFGQSEAFF
CDR3nt: TGTGCCAGCAGTTTCGGACAGTCTGAAGCTTTCTTT
j_gene: TRBJ1-1
abundance: NA
d_gene: NA
v_gene: TRBV6-5

CDR3aa: CASTRRTGDGELFF
CDR3nt: TGTGCCAGCACTCGGCGGACAGGGGACGGGGAGCTGTTTTTT
j_gene: TRBJ2-2
abundance: NA
d_gene: TRBD1
v_gene: TRBV9

CDR3aa: CASSLVAAYEQYF
CDR3nt: TGTGCCAGCAGCTTAGTGGCGGCCTACGAGCAGTACTTC
j_gene: TRBJ2-7
abundance: NA
d_gene: NA
v_gene: TRBV7-2

CDR3aa: CSVGDREYQPQHF
CDR3nt: TGCAGCGTCGGGGACAGGGAATATCAGCCCCAGCATTTT
j_gene: TRBJ1-5
abundance: NA
d_gene: TRBD1
v_gene: TRBV29-1

CDR3aa: CASMNPHYEQYF
CDR3nt: TGTGCCAGCATGAACCCTCACTACGAGCAGTACTTC
j_gene: TRBJ2-7
abundance: NA
d_gene: NA
v_gene: TRBV28

CDR3aa: CASSLGGTATDTQYF
CDR3nt: TGCGCCAGCAGCTTGGGGGGGACGGCTACAGATACGCAGTATTTT
j_gene: TRBJ2-3
abundance: NA
d_gene: NA
v_gene: TRBV5-1

CDR3aa: CASSPHLAGGGSGANVLTF
CDR3nt: TGTGCCAGCAGTCCCCACCTGGCCGGGGGGGGCTCTGGGGCCAACGTCCTGACTTTC
j_gene: TRBJ2-6
abundance: NA
d_gene: TRBD2
v_gene: TRBV6-9

CDR3aa: CASSPTGSETQYF
CDR3nt: TGTGCCAGCAGCCCGACAGGGTCAGAGACCCAGTACTTC
j_gene: TRBJ2-5
abundance: NA
d_gene: TRBD1
v_gene: TRBV7-8

CDR3aa: CASSLWGNTDTQYF
CDR3nt: TGTGCCAGCAGTTTATGGGGCAACACAGATACGCAGTATTTT
j_gene: TRBJ2-3
abundance: NA
d_gene: NA
v_gene: TRBV27

CDR3aa: CASSVAIGTETQYF
CDR3nt: TGTGCCAGCAGCGTAGCTATAGGGACAGAGACCCAGTACTTC
j_gene: TRBJ2-5
abundance: NA
d_gene: NA
v_gene: TRBV9

CDR3aa: CAGSSSGRRSYEQYF
CDR3nt: NA
j_gene: TRBJ2-7
abundance: NA
d_gene: NA
v_gene: TRBV27

CDR3aa: CASSKAERSSYNEQFF
CDR3nt: TGTGCCAGCAGCAAAGCGGAGCGAAGCTCCTACAATGAGCAGTTCTTC
j_gene: TRBJ2-1
abundance: NA
d_gene: NA
v_gene: TRBV21-1

CDR3aa: CASSLVRAGGQYEQYF
CDR3nt: TGTGCCAGCAGCTTAGTTCGAGCGGGAGGGCAATACGAGCAGTACTTC
j_gene: TRBJ2-7
abundance: once
d_gene: TRBD2
v_gene: TRBV13

CDR3aa: CASGNRGEQFF
CDR3nt: TGTGCTAGTGGTAATAGAGGTGAGCAGTTCTTC
j_gene: TRBJ2-1
abundance: NA
d_gene: NA
v_gene: TRBV12-5

CDR3aa: CATSRDWAGIGADTQYF
CDR3nt: TGTGCCACCAGCAGAGATTGGGCCGGGATAGGGGCAGATACGCAGTATTTT
j_gene: TRBJ2-3
abundance: NA
d_gene: NA
v_gene: TRBV15

CDR3aa: CAISEPGQGLYEQYF
CDR3nt: TGTGCCATCAGTGAGCCCGGACAGGGACTCTACGAGCAGTACTTC
j_gene: TRBJ2-7
abundance: NA
d_gene: TRBD1
v_gene: TRBV10-3

CDR3aa: CASSERWEGLYEQYF
CDR3nt: TGTGCCAGCAGTGAACGGTGGGAGGGGTTATACGAGCAGTACTTC
j_gene: TRBJ2-7
abundance: NA
d_gene: TRBD2
v_gene: TRBV6-1

CDR3aa: CSVAQGSGANVLTF
CDR3nt: TGCAGCGTTGCTCAGGGCTCTGGGGCCAACGTCCTGACTTTC
j_gene: TRBJ2-6
abundance: few
d_gene: NA
v_gene: TRBV29-1

CDR3aa: CASSATGLETQYF
CDR3nt: TGTGCCAGCAGTGCGACAGGGTTAGAGACCCAGTACTTC
j_gene: TRBJ2-5
abundance: once
d_gene: TRBD1
v_gene: TRBV6-1

CDR3aa: CASSLEGTGEETQYF
CDR3nt: TGCGCCAGCAGCTTGGAGGGGACAGGGGAAGAGACCCAGTACTTC
j_gene: TRBJ2-5
abundance: NA
d_gene: TRBD1
v_gene: TRBV5-1

CDR3aa: CASSRTGSGWDTQYF
CDR3nt: TGTGCCAGCAGCCGGACAGGCAGCGGGTGGGATACGCAGTATTTT
j_gene: TRBJ2-3
abundance: NA
d_gene: NA
v_gene: TRBV5-4

CDR3aa: CASKNDLSSYEQYF
CDR3nt: TGTGCCAGCAAAAACGATTTGAGCTCCTACGAGCAGTACTTC
j_gene: TRBJ2-7
abundance: NA
d_gene: NA
v_gene: TRBV27

CDR3aa: CASSPLKTHNTEAFF
CDR3nt: TGTGCCAGCAGCCCACTAAAGACACACAACACTGAAGCTTTCTTT
j_gene: TRBJ1-1
abundance: NA
d_gene: NA
v_gene: TRBV5-8

CDR3aa: CASSQERGGRNTYNEQFF
CDR3nt: TGCGCCAGCAGCCAAGAACGCGGCGGGAGAAATACTTACAATGAGCAGTTCTTC
j_gene: TRBJ2-1
abundance: NA
d_gene: TRBD2
v_gene: TRBV4-1

CDR3aa: CASYLPGSGGKNIQYF
CDR3nt: TGTGCCAGTTACCTCCCCGGGAGTGGGGGAAAAAACATTCAGTACTTC
j_gene: TRBJ2-4
abundance: NA
d_gene: NA
v_gene: TRBV5-5

CDR3aa: CATSRDRTSGRLGQYF
CDR3nt: TGTGCCACCAGCAGAGATCGGACTAGCGGGAGGCTAGGGCAGTACTTC
j_gene: TRBJ2-7
abundance: NA
d_gene: TRBD2
v_gene: TRBV15

CDR3aa: CASSIHPGASAYSNQPQHF
CDR3nt: TGTGCCAGCAGCATACACCCGGGGGCAAGTGCTTATAGCAATCAGCCCCAGCATTTT
j_gene: TRBJ1-5
abundance: NA
d_gene: NA
v_gene: TRBV21-1

CDR3aa: CASSLPSGSSYEQHF
CDR3nt: TGTGCCAGCAGTTTACCTAGCGGGAGCTCCTACGAGCAGCACTTC
j_gene: TRBJ2-7
abundance: NA
d_gene: TRBD2
v_gene: TRBV28

CDR3aa: CATKRPGIWTGELFF
CDR3nt: TGTGCCACCAAACGCCCAGGGATATGGACCGGGGAGCTGTTTTTT
j_gene: TRBJ2-2
abundance: NA
d_gene: NA
v_gene: TRBV15

CDR3aa: CASSKGLAGNTIYF
CDR3nt: TGTGCCAGTAGCAAAGGGTTGGCTGGAAACACCATATATTTT
j_gene: TRBJ1-3
abundance: NA
d_gene: NA
v_gene: TRBV19

CDR3aa: CASSSRGRGGYTF
CDR3nt: TGTGCCAGCAGTTCCAGGGGAAGGGGTGGCTACACCTTC
j_gene: TRBJ1-2
abundance: NA
d_gene: NA
v_gene: TRBV28

CDR3aa: CASSAGLAGADEQYF
CDR3nt: TGTGCCAGCAGCGCCGGACTAGCGGGAGCCGACGAGCAGTACTTC
j_gene: TRBJ2-7
abundance: NA
d_gene: TRBD2
v_gene: TRBV9

CDR3aa: CATQREKGYNEQFF
CDR3nt: TGTGCCACGCAGCGGGAGAAGGGCTACAATGAGCAGTTCTTC
j_gene: TRBJ2-1
abundance: NA
d_gene: TRBD2
v_gene: TRBV10-3

CDR3aa: CASSLAEGARGSYEQYF
CDR3nt: TGTGCCAGCAGCTTAGCCGAGGGGGCGAGGGGCTCCTACGAGCAGTACTTC
j_gene: TRBJ2-7
abundance: NA
d_gene: TRBD1
v_gene: TRBV7-8